Below, 18 T cell receptor beta chains from the same sample are listed, as sequenced in a study of T cell responses to AZD1222 COVID-19 vaccine. Sequenced by immunoSEQ multiplex PCR; TCRdb stores in-frame clones only, minus some. The repertoire includes more than 150,000 clones, just under 90% of them detected once, and 5% to 7% sits in the top ten. The sample was peripheral blood, taken on day 0 of AZD1222 vaccination. These receptors originate from an adult in good health.

V gene TRBV18 combines with J gene TRBJ2-5, with 7 bases identical to TRBD2. V lost 3 bases and J lost 5; bases outside the gene matches: 3. CDR3 length: 13 amino acids. The germline V gene encodes CDR1 KGHSH and CDR2 LQKENI. The CDR3 reads CASSPAGVETQYF. The CDR3 DNA follows: TGTGCCAGCTCACCGGCGGGGGTCGAGACCCAGTACTTC.

The J gene is TRBJ1-6, the V gene TRBV18; D ambiguous. CDR3 length: 16 residues. Trimming pared 4 bases from V and 4 bases from J, leaving 14 bases between. Germline V lookup: CDR1 KGHSH, CDR2 LQKENI. CDR3 in amino acids: CASSQAELWYNSPLHF. CDR3 coding DNA: TGTGCCAGCTCACAGGCGGAGTTATGGTATAATTCACCCCTCCACTTT.

This clone was found once. The DNA is left out, because the CDR3 cannot be placed on it with certainty; the CDR3 is given as TCRdb lists it. The chain combines TRBV29-1 with TRBJ2-3; no check of the table's D call, TRBD2, against the DNA was made. The CDR3 totals 13 residues, both ends included. The V gene's germline CDR1 is SQVTM and CDR2 ANQGSEA. CDR3 loop: CSVTVASGATGYF.

This chain uses TRBV2 with TRBJ2-7, with D perhaps matching TRBD1 or TRBD2 (6 bases each). The CDR3 totals 15 residues. Germline CDR1 is SNHLY and CDR2 is FYNNEI. V dropped 5 bases and J dropped 2 bases, with 16 bases sitting between them. CDR3 nucleotides: TGTGCCAGCAGTCCGGGGGCAGCGGTCACCTACGAGCAGTACTTC. Its protein is CASSPGAAVTYEQYF.

V usage is TRBV6-6 and J usage is TRBJ2-7; tentative D call: TRBD2 (5 bases). The CDR3 contains 14 residues. Germline CDR1 MNHNY, CDR2 SVGAGI (reference sequence). V gave up 1 base and J gave up 5 bases, with 12 bases separating them. CDR3 sequence: CASSYLGSGDEQYF. The CDR3, as DNA: TGTGCCAGCAGTTACTTGGGCAGCGGCGACGAGCAGTACTTC.

This clone was seen more than once but under ten times. V and J are TRBV5-1 and TRBJ1-5, with D tentatively TRBD1 (5 bases). Trimming cost V 7 bases and J 4 bases, with 12 bases left between them. CDR3 size: 13 residues. From germline, CDR1 is SGHRS and CDR2 YFSETQ. The CDR3 coding sequence is TGCGCCAGCCCGCCGGACACTAATCAGCCCCAGCATTTT. As protein: CASPPDTNQPQHF.

V usage is TRBV28 and J usage is TRBJ1-2, with TRBD1 as a possible D gene (5 bases). The length of the CDR3 is 14 residues. V lost 2 bases and J lost 6, with 13 bases in between. The germline V gene has CDR1 MDHEN and CDR2 SYDVKM. The DNA of the CDR3 is TGTGCCAGCAGTTTAGCAGGGCTTATCGATGGCTACACCTTC. As protein: CASSLAGLIDGYTF.

The rearrangement links TRBV6-5 to TRBJ1-2; TRBD1 matches 10 bases. J lost 8 bases, V lost 7 bases, and 10 bases had no gene match. The CDR3 runs to 14 residues. Germline-derived CDR1 and CDR2 are MNHEY and SVGAGI. The CDR3, as DNA: TGTGCCAGCAATCCCCGGACAGGGGGGGGAGGCTACACCTTC. This translates into CASNPRTGGGGYTF.

V usage is TRBV14 and J usage is TRBJ2-1; TRBD1 matches 10 bases. Germline V gives CDR1 SGHDN, CDR2 FVKESK. This CDR3 has 16 residues. Trimming took 3 bases from V and 5 from J; bases not matched to a gene: 7. This chain's CDR3 is CASSQNHGTGDNEQFF. The CDR3 DNA sequence: TGTGCCAGCAGCCAGAACCACGGGACAGGGGACAATGAGCAGTTCTTC. Filled out from reference TRBV14 and TRBJ2-1, the complete variable domain reads EAGVTQFPSHSVIEKGQTVTLRCDPISGHDNLYWYRRVMGKEIKFLLHFVKESKQDESGMPNNRFLAERTGGTYSTLKVQPAELEDSGVYFCASSQNHGTGDNEQFFGPGTRLTVL.

The chain has TRBV6-6 and TRBJ2-3; D may be TRBD2 (5 bases). The V and J ends lost 8 bases and 4 bases respectively, with 13 bases between them. Germline V gene data show CDR1 as MNHNY and CDR2 as SVGAGI (reference sequence). CDR3 length equals 13 residues. The CDR3 nucleotides read TGTGCCAGCTGCGGGCTCCGAGCAGATACGCAGTATTTT. As protein: CASCGLRADTQYF.

In its sample, this clone was seen once. The V call is TRBV19, the J call TRBJ2-7; D remains ambiguous. Trimming pared 3 bases from V and 0 bases from J, leaving 6 bases between. Germline loops: CDR1 LNHDA, CDR2 SQIVND (reference sequence). CDR3 length: 13 amino acids. CDR3 nucleotide sequence: TGTGCCAGTAGTATGATAGTCTCCTACGAGCAGTACTTC. Encoded protein: CASSMIVSYEQYF.

This clone appeared once. The CDR3 nucleotides read TGTGCCAGCAGTTACTCGAGGCGGCAGCAAGGCAATCAGCCCCAGCATTTT. This codes for CASSYSRRQQGNQPQHF. This sequence joins TRBV6-2 or TRBV6-3 and TRBJ1-5, with no clear D. This CDR3 contains 17 residues. Germline lookup yields CDR1 MNHEY and CDR2 SVGEGT. V gave up 0 bases and J gave up 2 bases, with 14 bases separating them.

This sequence joins TRBV4-2 and TRBJ1-6; 8 bases agree with TRBD1. Germline assignment: CDR1 LGHNA and CDR2 YNFKEQ. This CDR3 is built from 16 residues. The V gene end was trimmed by 1 base and the J gene end by 6 bases; junction bases not matched to a gene: 5. CDR3 DNA: TGTGCCAGCAGCCAAGCGGACAGGGTGGGTAATTCACCCCTCCACTTT. It specifies CASSQADRVGNSPLHF.

This sequence joins TRBV27 and TRBJ2-1; perhaps D is TRBD1 or TRBD2 (5 bases each). Germline CDR1 is MNHEY and CDR2 is SMNVEV (reference sequence). The length of the CDR3 is 13 residues. Deletions cut 1 base from V and 9 bases from J, with 10 bases between. CDR3 nucleotides: TGTGCCAGCAGTTTATGGGGGTTTGGTGAGCAGTTCTTC. Translation gives CASSLWGFGEQFF.

The CDR3 DNA follows: TGTGCCAGCAGGGGACAGGGGCGTTTCAATCAGCCCCAGCATTTT. Translation: CASRGQGRFNQPQHF. This chain uses TRBV6-6 with TRBJ1-5, with 10 bases identical to TRBD1. The CDR3 length is 15 residues. Trimming removed 6 bases from V and 3 bases from J; junction bases left unmatched: 5. The germline gives CDR1 MNHNY, CDR2 SVGAGI (reference sequence).

This clone was seen a few times. The rearrangement uses TRBV6-2 or TRBV6-3 and TRBJ2-2; TRBD2 agrees at 11 bases. The V segment lost 2 bases and the J segment 7 bases; nucleotides outside the gene matches: 6. Germline loops: CDR1 MNHEY, CDR2 SVGEGT. The CDR3 is 16 amino acids. This CDR3 is CASSYGGTSGGGELFF. CDR3 nucleotides: TGTGCCAGCAGTTACGGAGGGACTAGCGGAGGCGGGGAGCTGTTTTTT.

J is TRBJ2-1 and V is TRBV5-1; 7 bases map to TRBD2. This CDR3 region has 16 residues. Germline CDR1 and CDR2: SGHRS and YFSETQ. V was clipped by 0 bases and J by 2 bases; unmatched bases: 5. This chain's CDR3 is CASSLGGGGAYNEQFF. In nucleotides, the CDR3 is TGCGCCAGCAGCTTGGGTGGCGGGGGAGCCTACAATGAGCAGTTCTTC.

The chain carries TRBV6-5 and TRBJ2-5; TRBD2 matches at 11 bases. Trimming at V came to 3 bases and at J to 5 bases, leaving 5 bases not matched to a gene. Germline V gene data show CDR1 as MNHEY and CDR2 as SVGAGI. The length of the CDR3 is 15 residues. CDR3: CASSYSGRAWETQYF. The CDR3, as DNA: TGTGCCAGCAGTTATAGCGGGAGGGCCTGGGAGACCCAGTACTTC.